Listed here are 8 T cell receptor beta chains from one sample, sequenced in a study of shared clonotypes between healthy human individuals. Using immunoSEQ multiplex PCR, the repertoire was profiled, and TCRdb retains in-frame clones only, with some absent. Of under 2.5 million clones in the sample, 92% were seen once. The sample consisted of naive CD4+ T cells from PBMCs. Subset here: CD45RA+ positively selected. Receptors originate from a man aged 18-30 years in good health. Some clones in this sample may be carry-over from other donors' samples.

The chain is built from TRBV7-9 and TRBJ1-2; D remains ambiguous. Germline CDR1 reads SEHNR; CDR2 reads FQNEAQ (reference sequence). The CDR3 consists of 14 residues. Between the trimmed V and J ends, which lost 2 bases and 8 bases, there was a span of 15 bases. CDR3 DNA: TGTGCCAGCAGCTTAACCCGACCCGAAGGGGGCTACACCTTC. It specifies CASSLTRPEGGYTF.

Remarks on this clone: Other DNA sequences of this sample code for an identical CDR3. The chain joins TRBV6-5 to TRBJ1-5; D is uncertain. Trimming took 2 bases from V and 3 from J, leaving 5 bases between them. The CDR3 covers 13 residues. The germline V gene encodes CDR1 MNHEY and CDR2 SVGAGI. The DNA for the CDR3 is TGTGCCAGCAGTTACGATGCCAATCAGCCCCAGCATTTT. This sequence encodes CASSYDANQPQHF.

CDR3 residues: CASSLAVARDSGYTF. The CDR3 DNA sequence: TGCGCCAGCAGCTTGGCGGTAGCCCGGGACTCTGGCTACACCTTC. The chain has TRBV5-1 and TRBJ1-2, with a weak D call TRBD1 (5 bases). Germline CDR1 is SGHRS and CDR2 is YFSETQ. V was cut by 0 bases and J by 7 bases, with 16 bases left in between. The CDR3 contains 15 residues.

This clone was counted between two and nine times. The rearrangement uses TRBV7-9 and TRBJ1-1; no definite D call. The CDR3 length is 13 residues. V dropped 4 bases and J dropped 0 bases, with 6 bases sitting between them. The germline V gene has CDR1 SEHNR and CDR2 FQNEAQ (reference sequence). The CDR3 region has the DNA TGTGCCAGCAGCTATAGAATGAACACTGAAGCTTTCTTT. Encoded protein: CASSYRMNTEAFF.

The chain has TRBV2 and TRBJ2-3; no reliable D call. The CDR3 covers 12 residues. V lost 1 base and J 8 bases, leaving 7 bases between the germline ends. The germline V gene encodes CDR1 SNHLY and CDR2 FYNNEI. CDR3 sequence (DNA): TGTGCCAGCAGTGAAGTTGAAGGTACGCAGTATTTT. It encodes CASSEVEGTQYF. Based on the CDR3 plus reference TRBV2 and TRBJ2-3, the full variable domain is EPEVTQTPSHQVTQMGQEVILRCVPISNHLYFYWYRQILGQKVEFLVSFYNNEISEKSEIFDDQFSVERPDGSNFTLKIRSTKLEDSAMYFCASSEVEGTQYFGPGTRLTVL.

This sequence joins TRBV18 and TRBJ1-5, with D tentatively TRBD1 (6 bases). V was pared by 2 bases and J by 2 bases, with 10 bases between. Germline CDR1 is KGHSH and CDR2 is LQKENI. The CDR3 has 15 amino acids. CDR3 loop: CASSPMGGGNQPQHF. CDR3 DNA: TGTGCCAGCTCACCAATGGGGGGCGGCAATCAGCCCCAGCATTTT.

This chain connects TRBV5-1 to TRBJ2-1, with 13 bases identical to TRBD2. The germline gives CDR1 SGHRS, CDR2 YFSETQ. CDR3 length equals 16 residues. V lost 0 bases to trimming and J lost 8 bases; unmatched junction nucleotides: 5. CDR3 DNA: TGCGCCAGCAGCTTGGTCGGACTAGCGGGGGAGGATGAGCAGTTCTTC. This gives the protein CASSLVGLAGEDEQFF.

The rearrangement uses TRBV5-1 and TRBJ1-1, with D possibly being TRBD1 (5 bases). The CDR3 loop spans 14 amino acids. Trimming took off 0 bases at V and 4 bases at J, with 10 bases between the two ends. Germline V CDR1 and CDR2: SGHRS, YFSETQ. In nucleotides, the CDR3 is TGCGCCAGCAGCTTGGATGGGGGGACCACTGAAGCTTTCTTT. Translated: CASSLDGGTTEAFF.